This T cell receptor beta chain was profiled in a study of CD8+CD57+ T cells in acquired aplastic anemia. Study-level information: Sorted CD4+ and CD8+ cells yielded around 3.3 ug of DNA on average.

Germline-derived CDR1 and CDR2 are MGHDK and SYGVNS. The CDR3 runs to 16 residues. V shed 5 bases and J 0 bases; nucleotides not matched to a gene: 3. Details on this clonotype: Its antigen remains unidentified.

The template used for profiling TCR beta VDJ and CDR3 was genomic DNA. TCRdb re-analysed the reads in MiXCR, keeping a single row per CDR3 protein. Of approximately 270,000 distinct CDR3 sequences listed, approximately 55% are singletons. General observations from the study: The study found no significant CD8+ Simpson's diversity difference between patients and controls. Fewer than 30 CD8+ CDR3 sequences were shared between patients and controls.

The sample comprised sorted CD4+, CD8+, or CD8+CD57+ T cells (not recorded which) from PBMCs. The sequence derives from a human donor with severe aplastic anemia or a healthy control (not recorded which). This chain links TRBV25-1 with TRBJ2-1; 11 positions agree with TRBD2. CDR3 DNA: TGTGCCAGCAGTCCGACTAGCGGGGACTCCTACAATGAGCAGTTCTTC. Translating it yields CASSPTSGDSYNEQFF.